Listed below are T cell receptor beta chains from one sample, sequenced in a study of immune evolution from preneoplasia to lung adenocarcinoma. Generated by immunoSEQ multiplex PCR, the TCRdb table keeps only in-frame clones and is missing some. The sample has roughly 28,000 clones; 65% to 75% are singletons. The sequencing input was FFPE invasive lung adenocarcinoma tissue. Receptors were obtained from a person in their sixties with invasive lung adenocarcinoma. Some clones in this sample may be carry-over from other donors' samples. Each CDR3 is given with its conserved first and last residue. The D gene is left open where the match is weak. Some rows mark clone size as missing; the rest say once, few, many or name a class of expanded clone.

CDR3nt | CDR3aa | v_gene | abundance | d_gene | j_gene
TGCAGTGCTACCGGACACCTTGAAGCTTTCTTT | CSATGHLEAFF | TRBV20-1 | . | . | TRBJ1-1
TGTGCCAGCAGTTATAGCGGAAGGGCCTACGAGCAGTACTTC | CASSYSGRAYEQYF | TRBV27 | . | . | TRBJ2-7
TGTGCCAGCACAGGGGGCACTGAAGCTTTCTTT | CASTGGTEAFF | TRBV6-9 | . | TRBD1 | TRBJ1-1
TGTGCCAGCAGCCACAGGGATAGAAGAAACACTGAAGCTTTCTTT | CASSHRDRRNTEAFF | TRBV11-2 | . | . | TRBJ1-1
TGTGCCTGGAGTACGGGAGACAGGGGATTTACAGATACGCAGTATTTT | CAWSTGDRGFTDTQYF | TRBV30 | . | TRBD1 | TRBJ2-3
TGTGCCAGTAGTATAGATGTGCGGTCCACAGATACGCAGTATTTT | CASSIDVRSTDTQYF | TRBV19 | . | . | TRBJ2-3
TGTGCCAGTAGTTTCCCCCGTAGGCTGGGAGAAGAGACCCAGTACTTC | CASSFPRRLGEETQYF | TRBV19 | . | . | TRBJ2-5
TGCGCCAGCAGCCAACACCTGGGGCTCAACGGGGAGCTGTTTTTT | CASSQHLGLNGELFF | TRBV4-1 | few | . | TRBJ2-2
TGTGCCAGCAGTGAAAACGGGATAAGCACAGATACGCAGTATTTT | CASSENGISTDTQYF | TRBV25-1 | . | . | TRBJ2-3
TGTGCCAGCAGTTACAAGTTCGACAGGCATACGCAGTATTTT | CASSYKFDRHTQYF | TRBV6-5 | . | . | TRBJ2-3
TGTGCCAGCAGTCCCAATAGCGGGAGGATATACAATGAGCAGTTCTTC | CASSPNSGRIYNEQFF | TRBV28 | . | TRBD2 | TRBJ2-1
TGTGCCAGTAGCTGGACAGGGGTTCGGCAGCCCCAGCATTTT | CASSWTGVRQPQHF | TRBV19 | . | TRBD1 | TRBJ1-5
TGTGCCAGCAGCGTAGTGGCAGGGATGGGCACAGATACGCAGTATTTT | CASSVVAGMGTDTQYF | TRBV9 | . | . | TRBJ2-3
TGTGCCAGCAGCTTGAGTCAGCGAACCGAAGAGACCCAGTACTTC | CASSLSQRTEETQYF | TRBV5-4 | . | . | TRBJ2-5
TGTGCCAGCACCACGGGGGACTATGGCTACACCTTC | CASTTGDYGYTF | TRBV6-5 | few | . | TRBJ1-2
TGTGCCAGTAGTCGTAAGGTGACGGGCAATCAGCCCCAGCATTTT | CASSRKVTGNQPQHF | TRBV19 | . | . | TRBJ1-5
TGTGCCAGCAGCTTATGGGGGGCGGTGAACACTGAAGCTTTCTTT | CASSLWGAVNTEAFF | TRBV7-3 | . | . | TRBJ1-1
TGCGCCAGCAGCTTGCGGGGGAACTCAGGCGAGCAGTACTTC | CASSLRGNSGEQYF | TRBV5-1 | few | . | TRBJ2-7
TGTGCCAGCAGCTTAATGAGTTCGCAGGCGGCTTTCTTT | CASSLMSSQAAFF | TRBV7-2 | few | . | TRBJ1-1
TGTGCCAGCCTTCCGGCAGGGTCTACCTACGAGCAGTACTTC | CASLPAGSTYEQYF | TRBV28 | . | . | TRBJ2-7
TGCGCCAGCAGCTTGAGTGGTACCGCACACAATGAGCAGTTCTTC | CASSLSGTAHNEQFF | TRBV5-1 | . | . | TRBJ2-1
TGTGCCAGCTCTCCCGCGGCGCGGAACACTGAAGCTTTCTTT | CASSPAARNTEAFF | TRBV18 | . | . | TRBJ1-1
TGCGCCAGCAGCCCTAGGGAGGGTCAGCCCCAGCATTTT | CASSPREGQPQHF | TRBV5-1 | medium-sized | . | TRBJ1-5
TGTGCCAGCAGATTTGGGTTGGCTAGCGCAGATACGCAGTATTTT | CASRFGLASADTQYF | TRBV5-6 | . | . | TRBJ2-3
TGTGCCTGGAAAAGGGCTGGAAACACCATATATTTT | CAWKRAGNTIYF | TRBV30 | . | . | TRBJ1-3
TGTGCCATCAAAGGGACTAGCGCGAACAATGAGCAGTTCTTC | CAIKGTSANNEQFF | TRBV10-3 | . | TRBD2 | TRBJ2-1
TGTGCCAGCAGCCAAGACCGGGACTACTCTGGAAACACCATATATTTT | CASSQDRDYSGNTIYF | TRBV4-2 | . | . | TRBJ1-3
TGTGCCTGGAGTGCGGAGCCAGGCCACAATCAGCCCCAGCATTTT | CAWSAEPGHNQPQHF | TRBV30 | . | . | TRBJ1-5
TGTGCCAGCAGCTTGGCTGAGCAGTTCTTC | CASSLAEQFF | TRBV7-9 | . | . | TRBJ2-1
TGTGCCAGCAGGGGCGGGACAGGGGCCCGAAATCAGCCCCAGCATTTT | CASRGGTGARNQPQHF | TRBV28 | once | TRBD1 | TRBJ1-5
TGTGCCAGCAGCCAAGATCCCGGGGAGACCCAGTACTTC | CASSQDPGETQYF | TRBV4-2 | . | . | TRBJ2-5
TGTGCCAGCAGCCCCGGGACTAGCGGGAAAAATGAGCAGTTCTTC | CASSPGTSGKNEQFF | TRBV11-3 | . | TRBD2 | TRBJ2-1
TGTGCCAGCAGCTACAGCCCTCCATGGGAAAACATTCAGTACTTC | CASSYSPPWENIQYF | TRBV7-2 | medium-sized | . | TRBJ2-4
TGTGCCAGCAGTGATTCCCTACAGGGGGCGGTGAATGAGCAGTTCTTC | CASSDSLQGAVNEQFF | TRBV25-1 | . | TRBD1 | TRBJ2-1
TGTGCCAGCAGACCCGGACAGGGTCCAGGTGGCGAGCAGTACTTC | CASRPGQGPGGEQYF | TRBV7-9 | . | TRBD1 | TRBJ2-7
TGTGCCAGCACCCAGGGACAGAACCAAGAGACCCAGTACTTC | CASTQGQNQETQYF | TRBV2 | . | TRBD1 | TRBJ2-5
TGTGCCAGCAGCTCCGTTGGTTATACGCAGTATTTT | CASSSVGYTQYF | TRBV6-5 | . | . | TRBJ2-3
TGTGCCAGCAGCCCACTCCACGGGGCAGTCAGCAATGAGCAGTTCTTC | CASSPLHGAVSNEQFF | TRBV27 | . | . | TRBJ2-1
TGTGCCAGTAGAAACGCCGGGACAGGGTACGATGAGCAGTTCTTC | CASRNAGTGYDEQFF | TRBV19 | few | TRBD1 | TRBJ2-1
TGCGCCAGCAGCCTAAGACAGGGGCCCTCATATGGCTACACCTTC | CASSLRQGPSYGYTF | TRBV5-1 | once | TRBD1 | TRBJ1-2
TGTGCCACCAACAGGCGAACCTACGAGCAGTACTTC | CATNRRTYEQYF | TRBV28 | . | . | TRBJ2-7
TGCGCCAGCAGGGACGGGGTTAACACTGAAGCTTTCTTT | CASRDGVNTEAFF | TRBV5-1 | . | . | TRBJ1-1
TGTGCCAGCAGCCTCGGAAGGGTAGGCTCTGGAAACACCATATATTTT | CASSLGRVGSGNTIYF | TRBV13 | once | . | TRBJ1-3
TGTGCCAGCAGTCTGGGACAGGGAGGAAACACCATATATTTT | CASSLGQGGNTIYF | TRBV6-1 | . | TRBD1 | TRBJ1-3
TGTGCCAGCTCACCATCAGCCTCTGGAAACACCATATATTTT | CASSPSASGNTIYF | TRBV18 | . | . | TRBJ1-3
TGTGCCAGCAGTCCCGCAGGGGGATCTAATGAAAAACTGTTTTTT | CASSPAGGSNEKLFF | TRBV27 | . | TRBD1 | TRBJ1-4
TGTGCCTTCGATAGCGGGAGGTTGCCCTACAATGAGCAGTTCTTC | CAFDSGRLPYNEQFF | TRBV6-6 | once | TRBD2 | TRBJ2-1
TGTGCCAGCAGCTTAGCAGGGAGCTATGGCTACACCTTC | CASSLAGSYGYTF | TRBV7-8 | . | . | TRBJ1-2
TGCGCCAGCAGCTTGGAACTAGCGGGAGGGCCTGTCGGGGAGCTGTTTTTT | CASSLELAGGPVGELFF | TRBV5-1 | . | TRBD2 | TRBJ2-2
TGCGCCAGCAGCCCCCTAGTATCGAACACTGAAGCTTTCTTT | CASSPLVSNTEAFF | TRBV5-1 | . | . | TRBJ1-1
TGCGCCAGCAGTCACCCCGGGACTAGAGAGCCCTACGAGCAGTACTTC | CASSHPGTREPYEQYF | TRBV23-1 | . | TRBD2 | TRBJ2-7
TGTGCCAGCAGCTCACGGGACAGGGGACAAAAGCTCTATGGCTACACCTTC | CASSSRDRGQKLYGYTF | TRBV7-2 | . | TRBD1 | TRBJ1-2